This TCR beta chain was recovered during a study of cytomegalovirus exposure and HLA in healthy donors. Study-level findings and limits: High sensitivity and specificity were reportedly achieved when the classifier diagnosed cytomegalovirus status. Cytomegalovirus association was assigned to over 150 TCR beta chains.

On this clone itself: Its antigen is currently unknown.

Here immunoSEQ multiplex PCR was the method, and the copy in TCRdb shows in-frame clones only, minus some. The sample lists some 54,000 clones, about nine tenths occurring once. Donors were drawn from the approximately 120-subject validation cohort, separate from the approximately 670-subject first cohort. V lost 1 base and J 0 bases, leaving 7 bases between the germline ends. Germline-derived CDR1 and CDR2 are PRHDT and FYEKMQ (reference sequence). There are 14 residues in the CDR3. The V gene is TRBV13, the J gene TRBJ2-7, with TRBD1 as a possible D gene (5 bases). Material for sequencing was PBMCs. The receptor was isolated from a man aged 18 to 30 in good health and CMV-seronegative. CDR3 in DNA: TGTGCCAGCAGCTTAGATGGGGCCTCCTACGAGCAGTACTTC. Protein sequence: CASSLDGASYEQYF.